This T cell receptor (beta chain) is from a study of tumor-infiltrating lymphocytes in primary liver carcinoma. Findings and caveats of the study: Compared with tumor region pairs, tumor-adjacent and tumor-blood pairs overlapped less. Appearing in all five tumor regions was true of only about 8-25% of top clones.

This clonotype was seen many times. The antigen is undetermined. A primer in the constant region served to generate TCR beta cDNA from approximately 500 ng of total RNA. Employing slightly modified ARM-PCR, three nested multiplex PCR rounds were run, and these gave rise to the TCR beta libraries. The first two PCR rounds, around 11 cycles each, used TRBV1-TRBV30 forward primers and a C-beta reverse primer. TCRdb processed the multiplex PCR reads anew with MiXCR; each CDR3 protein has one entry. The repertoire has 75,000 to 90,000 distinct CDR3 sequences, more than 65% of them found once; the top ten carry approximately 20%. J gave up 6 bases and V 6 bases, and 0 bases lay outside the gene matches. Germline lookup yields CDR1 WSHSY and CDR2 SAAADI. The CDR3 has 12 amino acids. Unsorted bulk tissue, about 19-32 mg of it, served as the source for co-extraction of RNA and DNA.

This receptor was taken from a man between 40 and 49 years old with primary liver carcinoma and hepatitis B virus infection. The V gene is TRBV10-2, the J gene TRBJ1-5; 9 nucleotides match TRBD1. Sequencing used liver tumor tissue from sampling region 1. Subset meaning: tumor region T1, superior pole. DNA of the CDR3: TGCGCCAGCAGGACAGGGGGTCAGCCCCAGCATTTT. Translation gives CASRTGGQPQHF.